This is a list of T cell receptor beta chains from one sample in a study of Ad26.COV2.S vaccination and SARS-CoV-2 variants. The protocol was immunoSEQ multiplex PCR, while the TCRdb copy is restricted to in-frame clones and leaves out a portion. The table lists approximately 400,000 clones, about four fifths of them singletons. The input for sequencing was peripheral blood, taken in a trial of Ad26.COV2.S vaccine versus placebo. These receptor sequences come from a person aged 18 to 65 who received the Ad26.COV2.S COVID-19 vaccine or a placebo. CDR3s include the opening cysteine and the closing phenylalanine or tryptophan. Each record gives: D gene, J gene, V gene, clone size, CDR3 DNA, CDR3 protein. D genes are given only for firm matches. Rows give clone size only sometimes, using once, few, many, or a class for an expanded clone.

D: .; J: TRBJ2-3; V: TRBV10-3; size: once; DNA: TGTGCCATCAGTGAGTCGCCAGGGGGAGGATCTAGCACAGATACGCAGTATTTT; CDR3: CAISESPGGGSSTDTQYF
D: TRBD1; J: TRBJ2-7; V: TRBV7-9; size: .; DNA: TGTGCCAGCAGCTTAGCGACGGGACAGGGGGTCTACGAGCAGTACTTC; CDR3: CASSLATGQGVYEQYF
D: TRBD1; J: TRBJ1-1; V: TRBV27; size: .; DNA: TGTGCCAGCAGTTTCCGCGACGTAAGGACAGGGGGGAAAGCTTTCTTT; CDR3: CASSFRDVRTGGKAFF
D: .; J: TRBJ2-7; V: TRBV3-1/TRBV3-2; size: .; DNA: TGTGCCAGCAGCCAAGATCGGCTATCTTCCGAGCAGTACTTC; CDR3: CASSQDRLSSEQYF
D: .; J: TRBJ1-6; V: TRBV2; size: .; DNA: TGTGCCAGCCCCCCGAGCCTCCACTTT; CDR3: CASPPSLHF
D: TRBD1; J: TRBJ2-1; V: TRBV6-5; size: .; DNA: TGTGCCAGCAGTTACTCGGGACAGGGGGAGAATGAGCAGTTCTTC; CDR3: CASSYSGQGENEQFF
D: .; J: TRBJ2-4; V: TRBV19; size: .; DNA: TGTGCCAGTAGCTCTGTAGCCAAAAACATTCAGTACTTC; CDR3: CASSSVAKNIQYF
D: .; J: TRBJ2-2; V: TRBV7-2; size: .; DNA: TGTGCCAGCAGCTTAGATTTTGGGTCCCAGAACACCGGGGAGCTGTTTTTT; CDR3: CASSLDFGSQNTGELFF
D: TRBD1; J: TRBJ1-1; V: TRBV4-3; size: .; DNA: TGCGCCAGCAGCCAAGATCTACAGAAGGGGGCGAACACTGAAGCTTTCTTT; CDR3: CASSQDLQKGANTEAFF
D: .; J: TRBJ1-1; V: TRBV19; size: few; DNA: TGTGCCAGTAGTATGGGGGACTGGGGGCTTGCTGAAGCTTTCTTT; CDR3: CASSMGDWGLAEAFF